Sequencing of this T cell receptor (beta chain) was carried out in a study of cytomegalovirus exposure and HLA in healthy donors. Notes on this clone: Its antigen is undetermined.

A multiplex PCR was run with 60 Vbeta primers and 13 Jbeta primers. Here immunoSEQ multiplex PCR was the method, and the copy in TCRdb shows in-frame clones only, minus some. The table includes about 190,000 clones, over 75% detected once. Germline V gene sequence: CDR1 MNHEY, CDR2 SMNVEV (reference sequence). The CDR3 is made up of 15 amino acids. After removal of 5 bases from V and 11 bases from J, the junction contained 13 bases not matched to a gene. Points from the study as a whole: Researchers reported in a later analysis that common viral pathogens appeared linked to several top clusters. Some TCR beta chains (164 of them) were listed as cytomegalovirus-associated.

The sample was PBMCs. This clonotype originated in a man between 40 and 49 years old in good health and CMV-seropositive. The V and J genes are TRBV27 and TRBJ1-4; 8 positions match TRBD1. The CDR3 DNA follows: TGTGCCAGCAGTCTAGACGGGACAGGTTTTGTGAAACTGTTTTTT. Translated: CASSLDGTGFVKLFF.